The next 16 T cell receptor beta chains were all read from a single sample in a study of T cell responses to AZD1222 COVID-19 vaccine. Repertoires were generated with immunoSEQ multiplex PCR, while TCRdb's copy carries only in-frame clones and drops some. There are 95,000 to 110,000 clones in the sample; about nine tenths occur only once, and about 6.8% lies in the top ten. This material consisted of peripheral blood, taken 28 days after the second AZD1222 dose. The receptors derive from an adult who received the AZD1222 COVID-19 vaccine.

In DNA form, the CDR3 reads TGTGCCAGCAGCGTAGAAGGGCAAGAGTCGCAGTATTTT. Encoded protein: CASSVEGQESQYF. The chain is built from TRBV9 and TRBJ2-3, with unresolved D. The CDR3 covers 13 residues. V was clipped by 0 bases and J by 10 bases, with 12 bases between them. The germline V gene has CDR1 SGDLS and CDR2 YYNGEE.

V and J are TRBV3-1 (or the pseudogene TRBV3-2) and TRBJ2-3, with 10 bases aligning to TRBD1. CDR1 LGHDT and CDR2 YNNKEL come from the germline V gene (reference sequence). Unmatched junction bases numbered 6, after V lost 0 bases and J lost 3 bases. The CDR3 contains 17 residues. The CDR3 DNA is TGTGCCAGCAGCCAAGATCCGACAGGGGGCGAGACAGATACGCAGTATTTT. Its translation: CASSQDPTGGETDTQYF.

V usage is TRBV6-2 or TRBV6-3 and J usage is TRBJ2-7, with a possible D match to TRBD2 (5 bases). CDR1 and CDR2 from the germline V gene are MNHEY and SVGEGT. V was clipped by 4 bases and J by 2 bases, with 15 bases between them. The CDR3 contains 15 residues. The CDR3 sequence is CASSSPRDLPYEQYF. CDR3 DNA: TGTGCCAGCAGTTCCCCACGGGATCTACCCTACGAGCAGTACTTC.

The CDR3 reads CASSYRGTRVETQYF. CDR3 nucleotide sequence: TGTGCCAGCAGTTACCGCGGGACCCGGGTAGAGACCCAGTACTTC. V is TRBV6-2 or TRBV6-3 and J is TRBJ2-5; D possibly corresponds to TRBD2 (6 bases). Germline loops: CDR1 MNHEY, CDR2 SVGEGT. V lost 2 bases to trimming and J lost 4 bases, with 14 bases between them. CDR3 size: 15 residues.

This clone was found once. The chain combines TRBV20-1 with TRBJ2-1; D not resolved. Trimming removed 3 bases from V and 7 bases from J, with 7 bases in between. CDR3 length equals 11 residues. Germline V CDR1 and CDR2: DFQATT, SNEGSKA (reference sequence). DNA of the CDR3: TGCAGTGCTAGCGCGGTGAATGAGCAGTTCTTC. Translated: CSASAVNEQFF.

The DNA of the CDR3 is TGTGCCAGCAGCGCCGGGACAGGTAACAATCAGCCCCAGCATTTT. It is translated as CASSAGTGNNQPQHF. The chain joins TRBV9 to TRBJ1-5; TRBD1 aligns across 8 bases. CDR1 is SGDLS, CDR2 YYNGEE, per germline. The trim removed 3 bases at V and 3 bases at J, leaving 5 bases unmatched. The CDR3 contains 15 residues.

This chain links TRBV13 with TRBJ2-3, with TRBD2 matching 8 bases. The germline CDR1 and CDR2 sequences are PRHDT and FYEKMQ (reference sequence). With 5 bases clipped from V and 0 bases from J, the junction kept 13 bases outside the gene matches. CDR3 length equals 18 residues. CDR3 in amino acids: CASSLTSGYFPSTDTQYF. For the CDR3, the DNA is TGTGCCAGCAGCCTCACTAGCGGCTATTTCCCTAGCACAGATACGCAGTATTTT. Combining the CDR3 with reference TRBV13 and TRBJ2-3 gives the whole variable domain AAGVIQSPRHLIKEKRETATLKCYPIPRHDTVYWYQQGPGQDPQFLISFYEKMQSDKGSIPDRFSAQQFSDYHSELNMSSLELGDSALYFCASSLTSGYFPSTDTQYFGPGTRLTVL.

CDR3 protein: CASSFSGTQNTGELFF. CDR3 nucleotide sequence: TGTGCCAGCAGCTTCAGCGGGACCCAGAACACCGGGGAGCTGTTTTTT. The chain has TRBV5-6 and TRBJ2-2, with 7 bases aligning to TRBD2. This CDR3 contains 16 residues. The germline gives CDR1 SGHDT, CDR2 YYEEEE. Trimming removed 2 bases from V and 1 base from J; junction bases left unmatched: 5.

This rearrangement joins TRBV28 to TRBJ2-1, with TRBD2 identical over 12 bases. Germline CDR1 reads MDHEN; CDR2 reads SYDVKM. The CDR3 is 16 residues long. V shed 7 bases and J 4 bases; nucleotides not matched to a gene: 8. The CDR3 bases are TGTGCCAGCACCCTCGGACTAGCGGGGTCTTACAATGAGCAGTTCTTC. The encoded protein is CASTLGLAGSYNEQFF.

CDR3 nucleotides: TGTGCCAGCAGTTCCGAGATAGGGTCCTACGAGCAGTACTTC. Encoded protein: CASSSEIGSYEQYF. The rearrangement uses TRBV6-5 and TRBJ2-7, with D uncertain. This CDR3 spans 14 amino acids. V lost 4 bases to trimming and J lost 1 base, with 11 bases between them. Germline V gene lookup returns CDR1 MNHEY and CDR2 SVGAGI.

The genes are TRBV12-3 or TRBV12-4 and TRBJ1-1; 7 bases agree with TRBD1. Losses at the gene ends were 6 bases for V and 7 bases for J; bases not matched to a gene: 5. The CDR3 has 12 amino acids. The CDR3 loop reads CASSTGQIEAFF. The CDR3 coding sequence is TGTGCCAGCAGCACGGGACAGATTGAAGCTTTCTTT.

The rearrangement links TRBV6-1 to TRBJ1-2; 7 bases are shared with TRBD1. Per the germline V gene, CDR1 is MNHNS and CDR2 is SASEGT. This CDR3 is 17 amino acids long. The V and J ends lost 2 bases and 0 bases, in that order; junction bases with no gene match: 9. The CDR3 protein is CASSEKDRLGTNYGYTF. The CDR3, as DNA: TGTGCCAGCAGTGAAAAGGACAGGTTGGGGACTAACTATGGCTACACCTTC.

V usage is TRBV28 and J usage is TRBJ1-2; D is possibly TRBD1 (6 bases). V shed 6 bases and J shed 8 bases, with 13 bases lying between them. CDR3 length: 12 residues. Germline values: CDR1 MDHEN, CDR2 SYDVKM. CDR3 coding DNA: TGTGCCAGCAGAACACAGGGTTGGGGCTACACCTTC. As protein: CASRTQGWGYTF.

V gene TRBV4-3 combines with J gene TRBJ1-6; D ambiguous. The ends were cut back, 4 bases at V and 7 bases at J, with 14 bases in the middle. CDR3 length: 15 amino acids. The V gene's germline CDR1 is LGHNA and CDR2 YSLEER. The CDR3 region has the DNA TGCGCCAGCAGCCCGGCGGGGAGGGAGAATTCACCCCTCCACTTT. This sequence encodes CASSPAGRENSPLHF.

The chain recombines TRBV7-2 with TRBJ2-5; D gene unclear. CDR3 size: 13 residues. The germline gives CDR1 SGHTA, CDR2 FQGNSA. Trimming took 5 bases from V and 1 from J, leaving 8 bases between them. Written as DNA, the CDR3 is TGTGCCAGCAGCCTTCCTACCCAAGAGACCCAGTACTTC. It yields the protein CASSLPTQETQYF.

The rearrangement joins TRBV6-5 to TRBJ1-4, with 8 bases identical to TRBD1. CDR1 is MNHEY, CDR2 SVGAGI, per germline. The CDR3 has 15 residues. J gave up 6 bases and V 2 bases, and 5 bases lay outside the gene matches. CDR3 in amino acids: CASSYQGATDEKLFF. The CDR3 DNA sequence: TGTGCCAGCAGTTACCAGGGGGCGACGGATGAAAAACTGTTTTTT.